This T cell receptor (beta chain) was recorded in a study of blood T cell repertoires in COVID-19. Per the germline V gene, CDR1 is LNHDA and CDR2 is SQIVND (reference sequence). The junction had 5 bases not matched to a gene; V was cut back by 4 bases and J by 2 bases. The CDR3 runs 14 residues. As processed by the authors: Cell counts per sample came from amplifying reference gene primers. Here immunoSEQ multiplex PCR was the method, and the copy in TCRdb shows in-frame clones only, minus some. From that table come the V and J calls and clone size; the DNA was used to work out D and trimming. The sample has about 150,000 clones, roughly 85% seen once.

Sequenced: peripheral blood. This clonotype was sampled from a man aged 65 to 79 with acute or convalescent COVID-19. The chain employs TRBV19 and TRBJ2-7; the match to TRBD1 covers 7 bases. The CDR3 reads CASSRTGPAYEQYF. The DNA for the CDR3 is TGTGCCAGTAGTAGGACAGGTCCTGCCTACGAGCAGTACTTC.